Sequencing of this TCR beta chain was carried out in a study of T-cell memory formation after mild COVID-19. Study-wide results and limits: Certain responding clones were present in pre-infection memory, suggesting participation of cross-reactive memory. CD4+ contracting clones were found mainly in CM and EM, and CD8+ ones in EMRA.

Constant-segment primers and 5'RACE yielded cDNA libraries for TCR alpha and TCR beta, each carrying sample barcodes and UMIs. In TCRdb, the 5' RACE reads were re-called with MiXCR into one record per CDR3 protein. The sample carries 350,000 to 400,000 distinct CDR3 sequences, about 15% recorded once. The length of the CDR3 is 15 residues. Looked up from germline, CDR1 is LGHNA and CDR2 is YNFKEQ. V lost 4 bases, J lost 2 bases, and 5 bases stayed unmatched. Concerning this clonotype itself: Antigen specificity is unknown.

The sequencing sample was made of PBMCs or a T cell subset sorted from them (not recorded which). The receptor was isolated from a young man who had mild COVID-19 (a few samples of this study predate the infection). Cell type and time point are not known. The V and J genes are TRBV4-2 and TRBJ2-7; 10 bases are a match to TRBD2. The CDR3 protein is CASSPVAGGTYEQYF. Here the CDR3 DNA reads TGTGCCAGCAGCCCAGTAGCGGGGGGAACCTACGAGCAGTACTTC.